The 30 T cell receptor beta chains listed next were all sequenced from one sample in a study of spatial heterogeneity in lung cancer. Time point denoted: sample taken at primary tumor resection. No antigens are known for them. In TCRdb, the 5' RACE reads were re-called with MiXCR into one record per CDR3 protein. The top ten hold around 12% of the sample, which has some 11,000 distinct CDR3 sequences, 5.1% seen once. The study, taken as a whole, reports: One measure, the expanded intratumoral alpha and beta TCR count, tracked tumor mutation counts.

Sequencing was performed on lung tumor tissue, taken at surgery. These receptors originate from a male donor with early-stage non-small cell lung cancer.

This clonotype was seen many times. The J gene is TRBJ1-2, the V gene TRBV4-1, with TRBD1 identical over 9 bases. CDR1 is MGHRA and CDR2 is YSYEKL in the germline V gene. The CDR3 contains 19 residues. V lost 2 bases and J lost 4; bases outside the gene matches: 17. Here the CDR3 reads CASSQTPPGQGLSSYGYTF. In DNA, the CDR3 is TGCGCCAGCAGCCAAACGCCTCCGGGACAGGGACTCTCGAGCTATGGCTACACCTTC.

In its sample, this clonotype is medium-sized. The chain has TRBV11-1 and TRBJ1-2; the match to TRBD1 covers 9 bases. V was clipped by 7 bases and J by 2 bases; unmatched bases: 5. This CDR3 is built from 14 residues. CDR1 is SGHAT and CDR2 is FQDESV in the germline V gene (reference sequence). CDR3 coding DNA: TGTGCCAGCACCCCGGACAGGGGAAACTATGGCTACACCTTC. It yields the protein CASTPDRGNYGYTF.

This clonotype was picked up many times. The CDR3 protein is CASSTGLNQPQHF. CDR3 sequence (DNA): TGTGCCAGCAGTACAGGACTCAATCAGCCCCAGCATTTT. The chain is built from TRBV6-5 and TRBJ1-5, with a weak D call TRBD1 (5 bases). Trimming took 5 bases from V and 3 from J, leaving 8 bases between them. The CDR3 loop spans 13 amino acids. Germline V gene sequence: CDR1 MNHEY, CDR2 SVGAGI.

This clonotype counts as medium-sized (0.01 to 0.1%). The chain joins TRBV2 to TRBJ2-3; TRBD1 aligns across 9 bases. Germline CDR1 SNHLY, CDR2 FYNNEI. With 6 bases clipped from V and 6 bases from J, the junction kept 10 bases outside the gene matches. This CDR3 comprises 15 residues. The CDR3, as DNA: TGTGCCAGCAGAGACGGGGACAGGGCGAGGGATACGCAGTATTTT. Protein sequence: CASRDGDRARDTQYF.

At least ten counts were recorded for this clonotype. The chain recombines TRBV20-1 with TRBJ2-5; D is undetermined. Germline values: CDR1 DFQATT, CDR2 SNEGSKA (reference sequence). The CDR3 is 10 residues long. Trimming shortened V by 7 bases and J by 5 bases, and 8 bases separated the two germline ends. CDR3 in amino acids: CSVLGETQYF. The CDR3 DNA reads TGCAGTGTTCTCGGCGAGACCCAGTACTTC.

This clonotype was detected only a few times. This chain links TRBV3-1 with TRBJ2-5, with TRBD2 matching 11 bases. Trimming cost V 0 bases and J 3 bases; bases outside gene matches: 0. This CDR3 is built from 15 residues. The germline V gene has CDR1 LGHDT and CDR2 YNNKEL (reference sequence). CDR3 amino acids: CASSQETSGEETQYF. The CDR3 region has the DNA TGTGCCAGCAGCCAAGAGACTAGCGGGGAAGAGACCCAGTACTTC.

This clonotype has ten or more counts. V usage is TRBV5-1 and J usage is TRBJ1-5; D unclear. V lost 1 base to trimming and J lost 5 bases, with 10 bases between them. Germline V gene lookup returns CDR1 SGHRS and CDR2 YFSETQ. CDR3 size: 14 residues. CDR3 sequence reads: CASSLQPGDQPQHF. The CDR3 DNA reads as TGCGCCAGCAGCTTGCAACCGGGCGATCAGCCCCAGCATTTT.

Within the sample, this clonotype is medium-sized. The chain joins TRBV12-3 or TRBV12-4 to TRBJ2-3; 7 nucleotides match TRBD1. J gave up 0 bases and V 7 bases, and 16 bases lay outside the gene matches. This CDR3 has 18 amino acids. CDR3 amino acids: CASNNRGPIPSSTDTQYF. CDR3 coding DNA: TGTGCCAGCAATAACAGGGGACCGATTCCCTCTAGCACAGATACGCAGTATTTT.

This clonotype was picked up many times. This chain connects TRBV29-1 to TRBJ2-5; D is possibly TRBD1 (6 bases). Trimming left V 3 bases short and J 2 bases short, with 10 bases between. Germline values: CDR1 SQVTM, CDR2 ANQGSEA. The CDR3 is made up of 13 amino acids. For the CDR3, the DNA is TGCAGCGTTGATAAGGGGGAACAAGAGACCCAGTACTTC. This codes for CSVDKGEQETQYF.

This clonotype was counted at least ten times. The chain recombines TRBV6-5 with TRBJ1-6, with a possible D match to TRBD1 (6 bases). CDR1 is MNHEY and CDR2 is SVGAGI in the germline V gene. V lost 3 bases and J lost 11, with 11 bases in between. CDR3 length: 13 amino acids. The CDR3 reads CASSYVQGPPLHF. The CDR3 DNA is TGTGCCAGCAGTTATGTACAGGGCCCACCCCTCCACTTT.

This clonotype is medium-sized (0.01 to 0.1%) in the sample. The V and J genes are TRBV28 and TRBJ1-5; 7 bases are a match to TRBD1. There are 14 residues in the CDR3. The V gene end was trimmed by 5 bases and the J gene end by 6 bases; junction bases not matched to a gene: 7. CDR1 MDHEN and CDR2 SYDVKM come from the germline V gene. The CDR3 here is CASSRQGEAQPQHF. The CDR3 DNA reads TGTGCCAGCAGTCGACAGGGAGAGGCTCAGCCCCAGCATTTT.

The sample holds many counts of this clonotype. The chain joins TRBV4-2 to TRBJ1-2; D unclear. The ends were cut back, 0 bases at V and 0 bases at J, with 11 bases in the middle. The length of the CDR3 is 16 residues. Germline V gene lookup returns CDR1 LGHNA and CDR2 YNFKEQ. The CDR3 DNA is TGTGCCAGCAGCCAAGATAGAACAGTGTCTAACTATGGCTACACCTTC. This translates into CASSQDRTVSNYGYTF.

The sample holds many counts of this clonotype. V usage is TRBV28 and J usage is TRBJ1-6; D possibly corresponds to TRBD1 (5 bases). Trimming took 5 bases from V and 8 from J, leaving 7 bases between them. CDR1 is MDHEN, CDR2 SYDVKM, per germline. The CDR3 has 12 residues. The CDR3 DNA is TGTGCCAGCAGTCTCAGGGATTCACCCCTCCACTTT. Translation: CASSLRDSPLHF. Using reference TRBV28 and TRBJ1-6 for the parts outside the CDR3, the full variable domain is DVKVTQSSRYLVKRTGEKVFLECVQDMDHENMFWYRQDPGLGLRLIYFSYDVKMKEKGDIPEGYSVSREKKERFSLILESASTNQTSMYLCASSLRDSPLHFGNGTRLTVT.

The chain combines TRBV5-1 with TRBJ2-6, with D uncertain. V lost 7 bases to trimming and J lost 0 bases, with 8 bases between them. This CDR3 comprises 14 residues. In germline, CDR1 is SGHRS, CDR2 YFSETQ. DNA for the CDR3: TGCGCCAGCCGCGTTACCTCTGGGGCCAACGTCCTGACTTTC. It specifies CASRVTSGANVLTF.

This clonotype showed up many times. This rearrangement joins TRBV10-3 to TRBJ2-4; 8 nucleotides match TRBD2. V shed 0 bases and J 0 bases; nucleotides not matched to a gene: 7. There are 18 residues in the CDR3. The germline gives CDR1 ENHRY, CDR2 SYGVKD. In DNA, the CDR3 is TGTGCCATCAGTGAGTCAACTAGCGGACCGCTAGCCAAAAACATTCAGTACTTC. Protein sequence: CAISESTSGPLAKNIQYF.

This clonotype was detected ten times or more. The rearrangement links TRBV20-1 to TRBJ2-1, with D unclear. V gave up 7 bases and J gave up 2 bases, with 9 bases separating them. The CDR3 length is 12 residues. Germline-derived CDR1 and CDR2 are DFQATT and SNEGSKA (reference sequence). The CDR3 nucleotides are TGCAGTGGGGATGGTCCCTACAATGAGCAGTTCTTC. This sequence encodes CSGDGPYNEQFF.

This clonotype has at least ten counts. The rearrangement joins TRBV20-1 to TRBJ2-4; D possibly corresponds to TRBD1 (6 bases). Germline V gene data show CDR1 as DFQATT and CDR2 as SNEGSKA (reference sequence). V was pared by 5 bases and J by 7 bases, with 12 bases between. The CDR3 loop spans 12 amino acids. CDR3 DNA sequence: TGCAGTGCTCTCGGACAGAGTAACATTCAGTACTTC. Residues: CSALGQSNIQYF.

This clonotype was seen only a few times. This chain connects TRBV7-2 to TRBJ1-2; 9 bases line up with TRBD1. CDR3 size: 16 residues. Germline-derived CDR1 and CDR2 are SGHTA and FQGNSA. V shed 0 bases, J shed 4 bases, and the junction held 6 bases outside the gene matches. The CDR3 loop reads CASSLAGTGFIYGYTF. In nucleotides, the CDR3 is TGTGCCAGCAGCTTAGCAGGGACAGGGTTTATCTATGGCTACACCTTC.

This clonotype was detected many times. This rearrangement joins TRBV3-1 to TRBJ2-7; 8 bases align to TRBD2. The CDR3 is 16 amino acids. V dropped 2 bases and J dropped 5; count of bases not matched to a gene: 11. Germline V gene data show CDR1 as LGHDT and CDR2 as YNNKEL (reference sequence). The CDR3 loop is CASSQRGGSGNNEQYF. The CDR3 DNA reads TGTGCCAGCAGCCAACGGGGGGGTAGCGGGAACAACGAGCAGTACTTC.

This clonotype turned up a few times. V usage is TRBV4-1 and J usage is TRBJ1-5; D is unclear. Deletions cut 0 bases from V and 6 bases from J, with 6 bases between. The CDR3 consists of 13 residues. Per the germline V gene, CDR1 is MGHRA and CDR2 is YSYEKL. The CDR3 DNA follows: TGCGCCAGCAGCCAAGATCTAATTCAGCCCCAGCATTTT. Translating it yields CASSQDLIQPQHF.

This clonotype was detected a few times. V gene TRBV6-1 combines with J gene TRBJ2-3; TRBD2 aligns across 12 bases. This CDR3 has 21 amino acids. Unmatched junction bases numbered 19, after V lost 4 bases and J lost 2 bases. Germline CDR1 is MNHNS and CDR2 is SASEGT. The CDR3 loop reads CASSALPSTSGGFTSTDTQYF. The CDR3 nucleotides read TGTGCCAGCAGTGCCCTCCCCTCGACTAGCGGGGGCTTCACCTCCACAGATACGCAGTATTTT.

Note on this clonotype: A much more abundant neighbour one base away suggests this may be a read error. The chain uses TRBV5-1 and TRBJ2-2, with D unclear. The V gene's germline CDR1 is SGHRS and CDR2 YFSETQ. The CDR3 runs to 14 residues. The chain's CDR3 is CDSSSGGPAGELFF. The CDR3 region has the DNA TGCGACAGCAGCTCGGGTGGCCCGGCCGGGGAGCTGTTTTTT.

This clonotype was detected ten times or more. V usage is TRBV5-5 and J usage is TRBJ2-2, with a possible D match to TRBD2 (5 bases). The germline CDR1 and CDR2 sequences are SGHKS and YYEKEE (reference sequence). The CDR3 consists of 13 residues. Trimming stripped 4 bases from V and 6 bases from J, with 10 bases between. The CDR3 bases are TGTGCCAGCAGCACGGGGTGGCCCGGGGAGCTGTTTTTT. Protein sequence: CASSTGWPGELFF.

V and J are TRBV2 and TRBJ1-1; D is unresolved. With 2 bases removed from V and 5 bases from J, the gap between germline ends came to 12 bases. The CDR3 runs to 14 residues. From germline, CDR1 is SNHLY and CDR2 FYNNEI. The CDR3 is CASSETRVWTEAFF. CDR3 DNA sequence: TGTGCCAGCAGTGAAACAAGGGTCTGGACTGAAGCTTTCTTT.

This clonotype occurred a few times. V usage is TRBV6-1 and J usage is TRBJ2-7; TRBD1 aligns across 10 bases. V shed 5 bases and J 1 base; nucleotides not matched to a gene: 5. Germline CDR1 and CDR2: MNHNS and SASEGT. The CDR3 sequence is 15 residues long. CDR3 DNA: TGTGCCAGCAGTCCAAGGACAGGGGGTTCCTACGAGCAGTACTTC. The encoded protein is CASSPRTGGSYEQYF.

In its sample, this clonotype ranks as medium-sized. The J gene is TRBJ1-2, the V gene TRBV29-1; 8 nucleotides match TRBD1. This CDR3 region has 14 residues. The germline CDR1 and CDR2 sequences are SQVTM and ANQGSEA. The J segment lost 6 bases and the V segment lost 4 bases, leaving 10 bases of the junction unmatched. The CDR3 loop reads CSVGISGGFDGYTF. CDR3 nucleotide sequence: TGCAGCGTTGGGATCTCAGGGGGCTTTGATGGCTACACCTTC. Combining the CDR3 with reference TRBV29-1 and TRBJ1-2 gives the whole variable domain SAVISQKPSRDICQRGTSLTIQCQVDSQVTMMFWYRQQPGQSLTLIATANQGSEATYESGFVIDKFPISRPNLTFSTLTVSNMSPEDSSIYLCSVGISGGFDGYTFGSGTRLTVV.

This clonotype was detected a few times. The V and J genes are TRBV11-2 and TRBJ2-2; unclear D gene. Germline V gene data show CDR1 as SGHAT and CDR2 as FQNNGV. Trimming took off 1 base at V and 8 bases at J, with 17 bases between the two ends. This CDR3 is built from 16 residues. The CDR3 here is CASSLGTETPLGELFF. The CDR3 coding sequence is TGTGCCAGCAGCTTAGGGACGGAGACACCGTTAGGGGAGCTGTTTTTT.

V gene TRBV7-9 combines with J gene TRBJ2-3, with D possibly TRBD2 on 5 matching bases. With 5 bases removed from V and 2 bases from J, the gap between germline ends came to 17 bases. Germline CDR1 SEHNR, CDR2 FQNEAQ (reference sequence). This CDR3 region has 16 residues. The CDR3 nucleotides are TGTGCCAGCAGCGGCCTGGGCCGGGGTAACACAGATACGCAGTATTTT. It yields the protein CASSGLGRGNTDTQYF.

This clonotype was seen many times. The rearrangement uses TRBV6-6 and TRBJ2-3; D possibly corresponds to TRBD2 (6 bases). Trimming left V 8 bases short and J 0 bases short, with 15 bases between. This CDR3 has 15 residues. Germline V gene data show CDR1 as MNHNY and CDR2 as SVGAGI (reference sequence). CDR3 nucleotide sequence: TGTGCCAGCCAACTACCGGGGGTCAGCACAGATACGCAGTATTTT. It codes for CASQLPGVSTDTQYF.

This clonotype was recorded a few times. The chain combines TRBV7-8 with TRBJ2-6; D perhaps matches TRBD1 (5 bases). CDR1 is SGHVS, CDR2 FQNEAQ, per germline. The V end lost 5 bases, the J end lost 0 bases, and 14 bases lay between the germline ends. The CDR3 spans 17 residues. The CDR3, as DNA: TGTGCCAGCAGCCTTATCCAGGGTAACTCTGGGGCCAACGTCCTGACTTTC. The encoded protein is CASSLIQGNSGANVLTF.